The text below deals with one TCR beta chain. Its antigen is undetermined. The data belong to a study of graft-versus-host responses after intestinal transplantation. Study-level information: Recipients were all induced with anti-thymocyte globulin, then given tacrolimus and steroids for roughly three years. Study findings and constraints: Allograft clonal ratios (graft-versus-host to host-versus-graft) were high in patients who had graft-donor T cell macrochimerism.

Germline trimming cut 5 bases from V and 3 bases from J; bases unmatched to any gene: 4. In germline, CDR1 is GTSNPN, CDR2 SVGIG (reference sequence). The CDR3 consists of 12 residues. Clones were read by immunoSEQ multiplex PCR, and TCRdb kept only the in-frame ones, dropping some. The sample consists of over 85,000 clones, 90% to 95% of them appearing once. Source: unstimulated CD8+ T cells sorted from spleen or lymph node cells, taken before intestinal transplant. The chain links TRBV30 to TRBJ2-7, with 7 nucleotides matching TRBD1. The source is a human donor who received an intestinal transplant. The CDR3 region is CAWGTEGYEQYF. Written as DNA, the CDR3 is TGTGCCTGGGGGACAGAAGGCTACGAGCAGTACTTC. The whole variable domain, remainder taken from reference TRBV30 and TRBJ2-7, is SQTIHQWPATLVQPVGSPLSLECTVEGTSNPNLYWYRQAAGRGLQLLFYSVGIGQISSEVPQNLSASRPQDRQFILSSKKLLLSDSGFYLCAWGTEGYEQYFGPGTRLTVT.